This T cell receptor beta chain came from a study of vaccination effects on CD4 cells after COVID-19. Antigen-specific CD4+ T cell clonotypes were called by their expansion after viral peptide-pool culture in ViraFEST. Following an approximately 10-day culture, CD4+ T cells were purified. The vaccine given was either BNT162b2 or mRNA-1273, in two doses. CDR3 length equals 16 residues. The V segment lost 4 bases and the J segment 2 bases; nucleotides outside the gene matches: 5. The germline V gene encodes CDR1 MGHRA and CDR2 YSYEKL. This clone was detected only a few times. The antigen remains unidentified. Study results and caveats: Marked clonal contraction of both clone types appeared late after vaccination. In the study, convalescent patients were few, and early post-infection timepoints were absent.

Sequenced by immunoSEQ multiplex PCR; TCRdb stores in-frame clones only, minus some. The sample holds just under 60,000 clones; roughly 80% are singletons and the top ten take roughly 2%. The sample in question was CD4+ T cells from PBMCs cultured with HCoV-OC43 spike peptides, obtained after COVID-19 vaccination. Subset: HCoV-OC43 spike overlapping peptide pool stimulation. The chain combines TRBV4-1 with TRBJ2-7; 13 nucleotides agree with TRBD2. This sequence was found in a human donor who received a COVID-19 vaccine. In nucleotides, the CDR3 is TGCGCCAGCAGCCCTTTACTAGCGGGGGGGACCTACGAGCAGTACGTC. Amino acids: CASSPLLAGGTYEQYV.